This T cell receptor (beta chain) emerged from a study of T cells in Graves' hyperthyroidism and ophthalmopathy (dated by TCRdb to between 2018 and 2020). General notes on the study: Peripheral blood samples were taken at the time of initial diagnosis, prior to any treatment. A discovery cohort of approximately 100 patients, roughly 45 with Graves' ophthalmopathy and approximately 55 with stable Graves' hyperthyroidism, was used to find distinguishing TCR V-J signatures. Whether ophthalmopathy could be predicted prospectively was tested in an independent validation cohort made up of roughly 20 hyperthyroidism patients plus 17 patients who later progressed to ophthalmopathy. The 95 to 100 discovery patients were randomly split 7:3 into training and test sets. In addition, the study compared T-cell repertoires in thyroid tissue and in blood from several Graves' hyperthyroidism patients. Following sampling, methimazole starting at 30 mg daily was given to hyperthyroidism patients, and high-dose intravenous methylprednisolone was given to ophthalmopathy patients. TCR Vbeta CDR3 sequencing of 135 peripheral blood samples (roughly 43 ophthalmopathy, under 80 hyperthyroidism and around 17 progressor patients) is reported in the paper. The full study reports these points: Most expanded thyroid clonotypes (frequency above 0.001) were also detected in blood, a finding suggesting that blood repertoires may reflect thyroid immune responses. In validation, progression to ophthalmopathy was predicted by the model with more than 65% sensitivity and around 76% specificity, a median of 6.5 months before onset. No statistical method was used to set the sample size in advance, and investigators knew the group allocation. A 13 V-J signature model separated ophthalmopathy from stable hyperthyroidism, with over 85% sensitivity and 81% to 82% specificity in cross-validation and 80%/75% in testing.

The germline V gene (reference sequence) specifies LNHDA as CDR1 and SQIVND as CDR2. From its cysteine to its phenylalanine, the CDR3 spans 13 amino acids. CDR3 DNA only is kept here, 39 bases in frame from base 1. The trim is 7 bases for V and 3 bases for J, with a gap of 12 bases between the germline ends. Notes on this clonotype: Its binding antigen is unknown. Nothing much larger sits one base from this clone, and base qualities are not available.

Stable Graves' hyperthyroidism was defined as no progression to ophthalmopathy during 18 months of follow-up. Hyperthyroidism patients were newly diagnosed, with disease duration under 2 months, and aged 18 to 65 years. The study excluded patients with uncontrolled infections, other autoimmune diseases, pregnancy or lactation. Diagnoses were established on the basis of clinical symptoms, serum thyroxine and TRAb, thyroid ultrasound, and orbital computed tomography. Ficoll-Paque density gradient centrifugation was used to isolate PBMCs from around 10 ml of fresh peripheral blood. Total RNA was extracted using Trizol reagent, and RNA quality was assessed on an Agilent 2100 Bioanalyzer. The TCR beta CDR3 regions were amplified from RNA transcripts. A first-round RT-PCR of the TCR CDR3 used the HTBI primer set with the Qiagen OneStep RT-PCR kit. A second multiplex PCR round built the libraries, followed by size selection and purification. The libraries were sequenced on an Illumina HiSeq2000 using paired-end 100 bp reads. In the source study's methods: SOAPnuke was used to process the raw data, with reads discarded if the reads contained adapters or uncalled bases, had a mean Phred below 15, or lacked an exact constant-primer or identifier match. COPE v1.2.5 was used to merge the high-quality paired reads, and each unique nucleotide sequence was defined as a clonotype. MiTCR v1.1 was used to align the clonotypes against IMGT TRBV, TRBD and TRBJ reference segments. The analysis included only V-J combinations with a frequency above 0.0001, which together covered about 99% of the repertoires. A TCS score was defined as the ratio of F50 (clonal expansion) to E x V (chaos), with BLOSUM62-based TCRdist applied between CDR3 peptides within each V-J. Welch's t-statistics and random forest reduced just over 500 V-J features to roughly 13, which were used in a naive Bayes classifier (R e1071). The public sequencing data were trimmed at Q25 with fastp and processed into clonotypes with MiXCR by TCRdb, which kept only in-frame beta chains. Every distinct CDR3 protein forms one entry, paired with its most common genes and DNA. The V and J calls reflect TCRdb's pipeline rather than the authors' work. The sample records about 350,000 distinct CDR3 sequences, approximately 15% of which are singletons. Approximately 25% of the sample is taken by the ten largest.

The sequence joins TRBV19 to TRBJ1-2; TRBD1 could be the D gene, as 5 bases match. Material: blood. This TCR was sampled from a woman aged 25 to 39 with Graves' hyperthyroidism. The DNA sequence reads TGTGCCAGTACCAGGGCCGAGGACTATGGCTACACCTTC. Translated, this gives CASTRAEDYGYTF.